What follows is one TCR beta chain and its context. Antigen specificity is unknown. A quantity of about 0.5 to 1 ug RNA underwent reverse transcription using random hexamers. The authors amplified TCR beta CDR3 across 54 Vbeta and 13 Jbeta using immunoSEQ multiplex PCR. TCRdb itself ran the immunoSEQ multiplex PCR reads through MiXCR, one entry per CDR3 protein. This table holds 160,000 or so distinct CDR3 sequences, just under 97% found once. The data are from a study of CD8 T cells in Susac syndrome. The study, taken as a whole, reports: The study's TCR sequencing and HLA analysis covered a relatively small number of individuals, and the study acknowledged this.

CD8+ and CD4+ T cells were negatively isolated; TEMRA cells were FACS-enriched. Sequenced material: CD8+ T cells from PBMCs. This receptor was obtained from a human donor with multiple sclerosis.

CDR3 nucleotide sequence: TGTGCCAGCAGCCAAAACACTGGGGAGACCCAGTACTTC. Translated, it gives CASSQNTGETQYF. V usage is TRBV3-1 and J usage is TRBJ2-5; D call uncertain. This CDR3 has 13 residues. Germline CDR1 LGHDT, CDR2 YNNKEL (reference sequence). Trimming took off 2 bases at V and 5 bases at J, with 9 bases between the two ends.